The clone carrying this T cell receptor (beta chain) ranks as large (0.1 to 1%). Its matching antigen is unknown. MiXCR, run by TCRdb on the 5' RACE reads, gives a single entry per CDR3 protein. The sample comprises about 23,000 distinct CDR3 sequences, 4.5% to 5% of which are singletons, and 9.9% rests with the top ten. This sample was taken from a study of spatial heterogeneity in lung cancer. Across the study: From matched bulk RNA-seq came a T cell module score, which showed a strong correlation with TCR transcript counts in tumor regions. Study findings and constraints: For expanded intratumoral alpha and beta TCRs, counts tracked tumor mutation counts.

Time point indicated: sample taken at primary tumor resection. The germline CDR1 and CDR2 sequences are SGHTA and FQGTGA. V gave up 6 bases and J gave up 3 bases; unmatched junction bases: 5. This CDR3 spans 14 amino acids. The chain carries TRBV7-3 and TRBJ2-5, with TRBD2 identical over 9 bases. The TCR was taken from a male donor with early-stage non-small cell lung cancer. Sample: lung tumor tissue, taken at surgery. The CDR3 loop is CASSVGTSKETQYF. The CDR3 region has the DNA TGTGCCAGCAGTGTCGGGACTAGCAAAGAGACCCAGTACTTC.